This TCR beta chain derives from a study of CD8 T cells in Susac syndrome (dated by TCRdb to the late 2010s). Turning to the overall study: Whether CD8+ T cell activation and differentiation in Susac syndrome was antigen driven was tested using repertoire sequencing.

The study at large found these results: The study acknowledged that relatively few individuals were included in the TCR sequencing and HLA analysis.

Trimming takes 4 bases off V and 0 bases off J; junction bases not matched to a gene: 10. From the germline V gene, CDR1 is SQVTM and CDR2 is ANQGSEA. The CDR3 starts with the cysteine, ends with the phenylalanine, and has 17 residues. Solely the CDR3 DNA is kept, with 51 bases framed from the first base. RNA was extracted using the RNeasy kit, and roughly 0.45 to 1 microgram was reverse transcribed with random hexamers. The immunoSEQ multiplex PCR assay, covering 54 Vbeta and 13 Jbeta segments, was used to amplify TCR beta CDR3 regions. PCR amplification bias was corrected by using a synthetic template baseline for primer optimization and computational correction. The source study handled its data this way. Reads were annotated to V, D and J genes per IMGT and analyzed with immunoSEQ Analyzer, keeping only productive sequences. Clonality was computed as one minus Shannon entropy normalized by log2 of the number of productive unique sequences. For each patient and control, public and private clones were evaluated among the 100 most prevalent clones. Susac-specific clones were defined as absent from healthy and MS cohorts, approximately 1,000 published viral clones and other ImmuneACCESS disease sequences. The public reads were run again by TCRdb, first through fastp at Q25 and then through MiXCR, and only productive beta chains were kept. Merged by CDR3 protein, the rows form single entries marked with the most common genes and DNA. Clone size and V and J calls follow TCRdb, not the original study. This sample is represented by fewer than 250,000 distinct CDR3 sequences; roughly 92% of them were singletons. The top ten constitute around 0.096% of the sample.

Peripheral blood CD8+ and CD4+ T cells from healthy donors, Susac syndrome patients and multiple sclerosis patients were profiled using high-throughput TCR beta sequencing. Healthy donors were age- and sex-matched controls. Bulk CD8+ and CD4+ T cells were purified by magnetic negative isolation, whereas CD8+ TEMRA cells were enriched by FACS. Blood was drawn into EDTA tubes, processed within 24 hours, and PBMCs were isolated by density gradient centrifugation. PBMCs intended for TCR sequencing were cryopreserved in liquid nitrogen and were subsequently thawed in a 37 degrees C water bath. The sorted or isolated CD4+, CD8+ and CD8+ TEMRA cells reached a purity of at least 90%. In the case of this clonotype: Its antigen is still unknown. Nothing much larger sits one base from this clone, and base qualities are not available.

The clonotype originates from a human donor in good health. The sequenced material came from CD4+ T cells from PBMCs. The chain is made from TRBV29-1 and TRBJ2-2, and 8 bases in between align with TRBD1. The sequenced DNA is TGCAGCGTTGTTCTTAGACAGGGGCTAACGAACACCGGGGAGCTGTTTTTT. Translated, this gives CSVVLRQGLTNTGELFF.